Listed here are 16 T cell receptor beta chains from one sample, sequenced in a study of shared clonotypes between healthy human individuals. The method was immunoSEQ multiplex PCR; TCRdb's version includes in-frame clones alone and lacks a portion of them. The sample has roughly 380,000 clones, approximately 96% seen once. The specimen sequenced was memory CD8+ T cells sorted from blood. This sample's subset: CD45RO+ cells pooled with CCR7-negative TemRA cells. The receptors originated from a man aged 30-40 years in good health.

The CDR3 sequence: CASSSGGLNEKLFF. The CDR3 region has the DNA TGCGCCAGCAGCTCAGGGGGATTAAATGAAAAACTGTTTTTT. The rearrangement links TRBV5-1 to TRBJ1-4, with 7 bases identical to TRBD1. Germline values: CDR1 SGHRS, CDR2 YFSETQ. CDR3 length: 14 residues. V dropped 3 bases and J dropped 5; count of bases not matched to a gene: 4.

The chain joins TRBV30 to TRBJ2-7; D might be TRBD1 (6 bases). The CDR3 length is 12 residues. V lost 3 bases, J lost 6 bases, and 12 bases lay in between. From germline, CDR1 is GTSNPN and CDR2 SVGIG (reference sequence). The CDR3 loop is CAWSGGGSEQYF. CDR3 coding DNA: TGTGCCTGGAGCGGTGGGGGCAGCGAGCAGTACTTC.

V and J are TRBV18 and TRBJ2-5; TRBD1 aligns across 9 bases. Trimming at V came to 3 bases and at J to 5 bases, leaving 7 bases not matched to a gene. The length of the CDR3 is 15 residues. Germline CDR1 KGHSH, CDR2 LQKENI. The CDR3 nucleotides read TGTGCCAGCTCACCTGATTTTGGACAGGGGGAGACCCAGTACTTC. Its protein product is CASSPDFGQGETQYF.

The CDR3 loop is CASSYFPWRGGPTQYF. The DNA of the CDR3 is TGTGCCAGCAGTTACTTTCCTTGGCGGGGAGGGCCTACGCAGTATTTT. The rearrangement links TRBV6-6 to TRBJ2-3; 7 nucleotides line up with TRBD2. This CDR3 is built from 16 residues. The germline CDR1 and CDR2 sequences are MNHNY and SVGAGI (reference sequence). V shed 1 base and J 8 bases; nucleotides not matched to a gene: 12.

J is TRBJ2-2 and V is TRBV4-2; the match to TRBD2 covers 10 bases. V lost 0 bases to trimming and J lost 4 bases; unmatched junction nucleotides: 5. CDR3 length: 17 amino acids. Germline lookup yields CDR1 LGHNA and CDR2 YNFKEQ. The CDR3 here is CASSQDLAGVITGELFF. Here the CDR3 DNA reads TGTGCCAGCAGCCAAGACCTAGCGGGAGTTATCACCGGGGAGCTGTTTTTT.

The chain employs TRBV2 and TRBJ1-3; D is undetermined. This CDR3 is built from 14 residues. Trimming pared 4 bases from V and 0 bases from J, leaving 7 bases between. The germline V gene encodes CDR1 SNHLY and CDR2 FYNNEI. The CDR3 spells CASSAGSSGNTIYF. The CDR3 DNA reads TGTGCCAGCAGTGCCGGGAGCTCTGGAAACACCATATATTTT. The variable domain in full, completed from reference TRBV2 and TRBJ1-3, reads EPEVTQTPSHQVTQMGQEVILRCVPISNHLYFYWYRQILGQKVEFLVSFYNNEISEKSEIFDDQFSVERPDGSNFTLKIRSTKLEDSAMYFCASSAGSSGNTIYFGEGSWLTVV.

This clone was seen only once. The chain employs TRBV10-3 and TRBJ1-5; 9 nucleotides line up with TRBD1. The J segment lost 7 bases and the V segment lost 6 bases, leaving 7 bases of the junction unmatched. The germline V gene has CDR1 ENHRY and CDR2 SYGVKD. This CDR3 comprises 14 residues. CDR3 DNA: TGTGCCATCAGCCGGACAGGGGAAGGCCAGCCCCAGCATTTT. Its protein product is CAISRTGEGQPQHF.

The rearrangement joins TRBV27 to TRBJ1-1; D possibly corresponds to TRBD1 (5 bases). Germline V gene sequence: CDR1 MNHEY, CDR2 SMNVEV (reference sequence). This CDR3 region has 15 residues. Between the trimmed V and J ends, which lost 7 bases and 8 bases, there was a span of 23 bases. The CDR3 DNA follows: TGTGCCAGCATCAATCGGGACGTCATTTTGAGAGAAGCTTTCTTT. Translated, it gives CASINRDVILREAFF.

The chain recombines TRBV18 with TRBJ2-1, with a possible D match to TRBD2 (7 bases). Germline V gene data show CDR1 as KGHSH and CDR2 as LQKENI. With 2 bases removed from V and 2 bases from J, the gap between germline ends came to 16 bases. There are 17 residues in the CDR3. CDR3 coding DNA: TGTGCCAGCTCACCAAGAGGTCAAGGGGGGGCCTACAATGAGCAGTTCTTC. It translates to CASSPRGQGGAYNEQFF. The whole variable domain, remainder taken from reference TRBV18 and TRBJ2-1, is NAGVMQNPRHLVRRRGQEARLRCSPMKGHSHVYWYRQLPEEGLKFMVYLQKENIIDESGMPKERFSAEFPKEGPSILRIQQVVRGDSAAYFCASSPRGQGGAYNEQFFGPGTRLTVL.

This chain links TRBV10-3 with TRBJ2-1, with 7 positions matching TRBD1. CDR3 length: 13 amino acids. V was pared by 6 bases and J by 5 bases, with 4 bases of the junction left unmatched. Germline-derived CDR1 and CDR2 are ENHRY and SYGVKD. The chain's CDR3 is CAIRQGVDNEQFF. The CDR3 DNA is TGTGCCATCAGGCAGGGGGTCGACAATGAGCAGTTCTTC.

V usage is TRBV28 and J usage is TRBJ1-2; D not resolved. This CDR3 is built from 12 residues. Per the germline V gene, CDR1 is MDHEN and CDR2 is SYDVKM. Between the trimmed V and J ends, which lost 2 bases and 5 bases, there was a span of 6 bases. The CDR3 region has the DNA TGTGCCAGCAGTTTACAAAAATATGGCTACACCTTC. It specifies CASSLQKYGYTF.

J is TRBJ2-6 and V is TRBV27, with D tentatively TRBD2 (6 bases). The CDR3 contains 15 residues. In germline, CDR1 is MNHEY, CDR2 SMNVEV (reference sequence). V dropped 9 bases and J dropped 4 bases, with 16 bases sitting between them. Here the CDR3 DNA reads TGTGCCAGAGGAGGGCGCCGACCCGGGGCCAACGTCCTGACTTTC. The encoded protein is CARGGRRPGANVLTF. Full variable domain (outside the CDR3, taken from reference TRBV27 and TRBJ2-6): EAQVTQNPRYLITVTGKKLTVTCSQNMNHEYMSWYRQDPGLGLRQIYYSMNVEVTDKGDVPEGYKVSRKEKRNFPLILESPSPNQTSLYFCARGGRRPGANVLTFGAGSRLTVL.

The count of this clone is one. The CDR3 nucleotides are TGCGCCAGCAGCTCTTGGGGTCAGGGGGCAAGGATCCAAGAGACCCAGTACTTC. It is translated as CASSSWGQGARIQETQYF. This chain uses TRBV5-1 with TRBJ2-5, with TRBD1 identical over 8 bases. Germline CDR1 SGHRS, CDR2 YFSETQ. V was pared by 3 bases and J by 1 base, with 14 bases of the junction left unmatched. The CDR3 is 18 amino acids.

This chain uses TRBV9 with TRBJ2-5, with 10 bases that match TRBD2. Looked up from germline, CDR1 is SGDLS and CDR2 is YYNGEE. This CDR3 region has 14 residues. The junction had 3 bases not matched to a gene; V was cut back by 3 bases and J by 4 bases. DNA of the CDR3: TGTGCCAGCAGCGAGAGCGGGAGGGCAGAGACCCAGTACTTC. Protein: CASSESGRAETQYF. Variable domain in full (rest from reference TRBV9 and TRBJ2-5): DSGVTQTPKHLITATGQRVTLRCSPRSGDLSVYWYQQSLDQGLQFLIQYYNGEERAKGNILERFSAQQFPDLHSELNLSSLELGDSALYFCASSESGRAETQYFGPGTRLLVL.

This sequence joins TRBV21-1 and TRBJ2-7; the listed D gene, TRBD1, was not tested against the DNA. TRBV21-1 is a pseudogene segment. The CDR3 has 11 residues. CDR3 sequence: CASTPVYEQYF. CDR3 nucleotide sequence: TGTGCCAGCACCCCAGTCTACGAGCAGTACTTC.

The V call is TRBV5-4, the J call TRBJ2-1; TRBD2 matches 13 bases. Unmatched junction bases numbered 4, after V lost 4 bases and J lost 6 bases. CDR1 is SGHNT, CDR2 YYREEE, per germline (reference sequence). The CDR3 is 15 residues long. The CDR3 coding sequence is TGTGCCAGCAGCCCACGGACTAGCGGGAGCAATGAGCAGTTCTTC. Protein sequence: CASSPRTSGSNEQFF.